The sequence of this T cell receptor (beta chain) was determined in a study of sequential checkpoint blockade in melanoma. Generated by immunoSEQ multiplex PCR, the TCRdb table keeps only in-frame clones and is missing some. The repertoire holds tens of thousands of clones, with roughly 78% as singletons. The sample's treatment: randomized to nivolumab then ipilimumab (arm A) or the reverse (arm B). PBMC sorting kept live CD3+CD8+ cells without CD19 or CD56. The V gene lost 5 bases and the J gene lost 3 bases, with 16 bases spanning the gap. Germline V gene sequence: CDR1 MNHEY, CDR2 SMNVEV (reference sequence). The CDR3 length is 15 residues.

This TCR was recovered from a human donor with melanoma. Sample: CD8+ T cells sorted from blood (inferred from file names), taken from a patient given nivolumab and ipilimumab in sequence. This chain links TRBV27 with TRBJ1-1; a weak D match, TRBD1 (6 bases). This chain's CDR3 is CASSRNRVRDTEAFF. The CDR3 DNA follows: TGTGCCAGCAGTCGCAACAGGGTGCGAGACACTGAAGCTTTCTTT.